The 5 T cell receptor beta chains presented below share a single source sample, sequenced in a study of T cell responses to AZD1222 COVID-19 vaccine. The assay was immunoSEQ multiplex PCR, and TCRdb's table has in-frame clones only and misses some. The data hold 95,000 to 150,000 clones, with approximately 90% observed a single time. Sequencing used peripheral blood, obtained on day 0 of AZD1222 vaccination. The receptors were sampled from an adult in good health.

This clone has just one count. The rearrangement links TRBV18 to TRBJ1-1; a possible D gene is TRBD1 (6 bases). Per the germline V gene, CDR1 is KGHSH and CDR2 is LQKENI. V lost 6 bases, J lost 5 bases, and 13 bases lay in between. The CDR3 sequence is 13 residues long. The CDR3 DNA reads TGTGCCAGCTCCGAGGGGGGTTTGACTGAAGCTTTCTTT. Amino acid sequence: CASSEGGLTEAFF. The entire variable domain, with the rest obtained from reference TRBV18 and TRBJ1-1, is as follows: NAGVMQNPRHLVRRRGQEARLRCSPMKGHSHVYWYRQLPEEGLKFMVYLQKENIIDESGMPKERFSAEFPKEGPSILRIQQVVRGDSAAYFCASSEGGLTEAFFGQGTRLTVV.

This chain uses TRBV6-6 with TRBJ2-1; tentative D call: TRBD1 (6 bases). Germline V gene sequence: CDR1 MNHNY, CDR2 SVGAGI (reference sequence). The ends were cut back, 6 bases at V and 7 bases at J, with 10 bases in the middle. This CDR3 has 12 residues. CDR3 coding DNA: TGTGCCAGCAGCCGTAGGGGGAATGAGCAGTTCTTC. This translates into CASSRRGNEQFF.

The chain combines TRBV28 with TRBJ1-4; maybe TRBD1 (6 bases). CDR3 length: 14 amino acids. V shed 2 bases and J shed 8 bases, with 12 bases lying between them. CDR1 is MDHEN and CDR2 is SYDVKM in the germline V gene. CDR3 sequence: CASSLPGVWEKLFF. CDR3 in DNA: TGTGCCAGCAGTTTACCAGGGGTCTGGGAAAAACTGTTTTTT. Full variable domain (outside the CDR3, taken from reference TRBV28 and TRBJ1-4): DVKVTQSSRYLVKRTGEKVFLECVQDMDHENMFWYRQDPGLGLRLIYFSYDVKMKEKGDIPEGYSVSREKKERFSLILESASTNQTSMYLCASSLPGVWEKLFFGSGTQLSVL.

J is TRBJ1-1 and V is TRBV6-5, with D uncertain. V lost 8 bases to trimming and J lost 5 bases, with 15 bases between them. Germline-derived CDR1 and CDR2 are MNHEY and SVGAGI. CDR3 size: 13 residues. The CDR3 nucleotides read TGTGCCAGCCTCGTCTCCGGGTGGACTGAAGCTTTCTTT. Translation: CASLVSGWTEAFF.

The chain couples TRBV7-3 to TRBJ1-1; D unresolved. The CDR3 contains 13 residues. V dropped 2 bases and J dropped 2 bases, with 6 bases sitting between them. Per germline, CDR1 SGHTA and CDR2 FQGTGA. The CDR3 nucleotides are TGTGCCAGCAGCTTATTGTCAAACACTGAAGCTTTCTTT. This translates into CASSLLSNTEAFF.